The rows below give T cell receptor beta chains drawn from one sample of a study of CD8+ T cells in alopecia areata. Libraries were prepared by immunoSEQ multiplex PCR; TCRdb keeps only in-frame clonotypes and omits some of them. The sample holds 80,000 to 95,000 clones, roughly 45% seen once. The starting material was CD8+ T cells sorted from blood, obtained at week 24, from a patient treated with tofacitinib. The origin of the receptors is a human donor with alopecia areata. CDR3s include the opening cysteine and the closing phenylalanine or tryptophan. Each record gives: V gene, CDR3 protein.

>TRBV27
CASSFSAVGHEQYF
>TRBV29-1
CSVGGAFEQYF
>TRBV2
CASSVLGTGRNEQFF
>TRBV11-2
CASSLASGNYEQFF
>TRBV30
CAWSLDGNTEAFF
>TRBV29-1
CSVVGRYTGELFF
>TRBV30
CACPGGTSEALF
>TRBV21-1
CASSTTGTDTQYF
>TRBV5-1
CASSFTGLAGGSYNEQFF
>TRBV4-1
CASSQVVPIGGSTDTQYF
>TRBV4-2
CASSLRGNTEAFF
>TRBV7-9
CASSPPSPPEQYF
>TRBV9
CASSPGGYEQYF
>TRBV28
CASSSLILWTQYF
>TRBV11-3
CASSLGGSLYNEQFF
>TRBV7-9
CASRLSDRELSTDTQYF
>TRBV29-1
CSVEKGGTEAFF
>TRBV29-1
CSLRDNRNTEAFF
>TRBV6-4
CASSDSRGAEAFF
>TRBV4-3
CASSQGSGSTNEQFF
>TRBV29-1
CSVTTADSNQPQHF
>TRBV4-2
CASSPPGGGLEGYTF
>TRBV9
CASSPGGNTIYF
>TRBV7-2
CASSLPGGEFGYTF
>TRBV11-2
CASSLRVEGPAGELFF
>TRBV29-1
CSVDSGGSSYNEQFF
>TRBV18
CASSPETAVYEQYF
>TRBV13
CASSLRGSSYNEQFF
>TRBV4-1
CASSPQGRTYEQYF
>TRBV7-9
CASSLGGISYEQYF
>TRBV5-1
CASSYRTGPMNTEAFF
>TRBV5-1
CASSLTGGEYEQYF
>TRBV7-9
CARRAGTNTGELFF
>TRBV14
CASSQGTGVGAFF
>TRBV11-2
CASSSSTSYNF
>TRBV10-2
CASSASNEQFF
>TRBV5-1
CASTLGQGPNEAFF
>TRBV9
CASTGTDNTEAFF
>TRBV15
CATSRARDRGRYEQYF
>TRBV7-9
CASSLGARDREGWGYTF
>TRBV30
CAWSVGANTEAFF
>TRBV6-1
CASSRETQYF
>TRBV11-2
CASSFRDSEETQYF
>TRBV30
CAWSVIANTGELFF
>TRBV28
CASTDTYEQYF
>TRBV28
CASSGTSGGIYGTDTQYF
>TRBV11-2
CASSLGAGATYEQYF